This T cell receptor beta chain was recorded in a study of blood T cell repertoires in COVID-19. Per the study methods: Estimates of nucleated cell counts were drawn from the amplification of reference gene primers. Here immunoSEQ multiplex PCR was the method, and the copy in TCRdb shows in-frame clones only, minus some. The D gene and trimming were derived from the DNA, and the V and J assignments and clone size from that table. The sample consists of approximately 360,000 clones, 87% of them appearing once. Those who participated ranged in age from roughly 18 to 89 years and resided in some 24 US areas. Clinical histories supplied by participants themselves formed the basis of cohort assignment. The V segment lost 3 bases and the J segment 4 bases; nucleotides outside the gene matches: 6. Germline CDR1 reads LGHNA; CDR2 reads YNFKEQ. The CDR3 is 15 residues long.

This clonotype was sampled from a man between 35 and 55 years old in a cohort exposed to, infected with or recovered from COVID-19 (not recorded which). The V gene is TRBV4-2, the J gene TRBJ2-5; 9 bases agree with TRBD1. The source material was PBMCs or T cells enriched from blood (not recorded which). For the CDR3, the DNA is TGTGCCAGCAGCCAGGGACAGGGTTTGGGAGAGACCCAGTACTTC. Its translation is CASSQGQGLGETQYF.